These 8 T cell receptor beta chains originate from one sample sequenced in a study of T-cell reconstitution after alpha-beta-depleted transplantation in children. Unique molecular identifiers tagged the TCRbeta library. TCRdb itself ran the PCR reads through MiXCR, one entry per CDR3 protein. This sample has fewer than 750,000 distinct CDR3 sequences, with more than 20% found just once. The specimen was PBMCs, collected before TCRalphabeta/CD19-depleted stem cell transplant. The receptors shown here come from a boy younger than two with Wiskott-Aldrich syndrome, due to receive a stem cell transplant.

This clonotype was seen only a few times. V usage is TRBV6-5 and J usage is TRBJ2-6; 9 bases map to TRBD2. In germline, CDR1 is MNHEY, CDR2 SVGAGI. J was trimmed by 0 bases and V by 0 bases; bases with no gene match: 3. This CDR3 comprises 18 residues. CDR3 nucleotide sequence: TGTGCCAGCAGTTACTCGACTAGCGGAAGCTCTGGGGCCAACGTCCTGACTTTC. This encodes CASSYSTSGSSGANVLTF.

This clonotype was detected a few times. This chain's CDR3 is CAIRTSGVQETQYF. For the CDR3, the DNA is TGTGCCATTCGGACTAGCGGAGTCCAAGAGACCCAGTACTTC. This chain connects TRBV10-3 to TRBJ2-5; 10 positions agree with TRBD2. Looked up from germline, CDR1 is ENHRY and CDR2 is SYGVKD. CDR3 length: 14 residues. V was clipped by 9 bases and J by 1 base; unmatched bases: 5.

CDR3 sequence: CASSWARDPWAETQYF. CDR3 sequence (DNA): TGCGCCAGCAGCTGGGCGAGGGACCCCTGGGCGGAGACCCAGTACTTC. The chain recombines TRBV5-1 with TRBJ2-5; D may match TRBD1 or TRBD2 (5 bases each). The V gene's germline CDR1 is SGHRS and CDR2 YFSETQ. The V gene lost 3 bases and the J gene lost 5 bases, with 20 bases spanning the gap. This CDR3 comprises 16 residues.

The chain carries TRBV19 and TRBJ2-3, with 12 bases that match TRBD2. The CDR3 consists of 20 residues. Losses at the gene ends were 6 bases for V and 0 bases for J; bases not matched to a gene: 16. Germline CDR1 and CDR2: LNHDA and SQIVND (reference sequence). The CDR3 reads CASSLRASGRARSSTDTQYF. DNA for the CDR3: TGTGCCAGTAGCCTCCGGGCTAGCGGGAGGGCGAGGTCGAGCACAGATACGCAGTATTTT.

This clonotype was picked up a small number of times. The rearrangement uses TRBV5-1 and TRBJ1-2, with 9 bases matching TRBD1. The trim removed 7 bases at V and 4 bases at J, leaving 8 bases unmatched. CDR1 and CDR2 (germline): SGHRS, YFSETQ. The CDR3 consists of 14 residues. The CDR3 region has the DNA TGCGCCAGCGGACCGGGACAGGGTTCCTATGGCTACACCTTC. Translation gives CASGPGQGSYGYTF.

This chain connects TRBV12-3 or TRBV12-4 to TRBJ2-7; TRBD2 matches at 9 bases. Trimming cost V 3 bases and J 2 bases; bases outside gene matches: 5. This CDR3 is built from 15 residues. CDR3 in DNA: TGTGCCAGCAGTTTGGCGGGAGGGTTCCCCTACGAGCAGTACTTC. Amino acid sequence: CASSLAGGFPYEQYF.

This chain uses TRBV4-2 with TRBJ2-1, with D possibly TRBD2 on 6 matching bases. Germline CDR1 and CDR2: LGHNA and YNFKEQ. Between the trimmed V and J ends, which lost 3 bases and 7 bases, there was a span of 28 bases. The CDR3 runs 19 residues. This chain's CDR3 is CASSHRPRKTGVGRNEQFF. DNA for the CDR3: TGTGCCAGCAGCCACCGCCCTCGAAAAACGGGAGTAGGTAGGAATGAGCAGTTCTTC.

This clonotype was seen a handful of times. The chain is built from TRBV5-1 and TRBJ2-3, with D possibly matching TRBD2 (6 bases). V dropped 3 bases and J dropped 0 bases, with 14 bases sitting between them. The CDR3 consists of 16 residues. Germline CDR1 SGHRS, CDR2 YFSETQ. The CDR3 bases are TGCGCCAGCAGCTCGGGGGTTTTCTCTAGCACAGATACGCAGTATTTT. It codes for CASSSGVFSSTDTQYF.